This is a list of T cell receptor beta chains from one sample in a study of cytomegalovirus exposure and HLA in healthy donors. Generated by immunoSEQ multiplex PCR, the TCRdb table keeps only in-frame clones and is missing some. The sample carries about 140,000 clones, about four fifths recorded once. Sequenced sample: PBMCs. These receptors were collected from a man aged 25 to 45 in good health and CMV-seronegative. The CDR3 runs from the conserved cysteine through the conserved F or W. D genes are given only for firm matches. Size is omitted from some rows. Given values are once, few, many or a class for expanded clones.

v_call: TRBV27
cdr3_length: 15
clone_size: .
d_call: .
j_call: TRBJ2-1
cdr3_aa: CASSIRGTVGNEQFF
cdr3_nt: TGTGCCAGCAGTATAAGGGGGACGGTCGGCAATGAGCAGTTCTTC

v_call: TRBV6-1
cdr3_length: 14
clone_size: .
d_call: .
j_call: TRBJ2-7
cdr3_aa: CASSGTAKTYEQYF
cdr3_nt: TGTGCCAGCAGTGGGACAGCTAAAACCTACGAGCAGTACTTC

v_call: TRBV18
cdr3_length: 15
clone_size: .
d_call: .
j_call: TRBJ2-2
cdr3_aa: CASSREQGTTGELFF
cdr3_nt: TGTGCCAGCTCCCGGGAACAGGGTACGACCGGGGAGCTGTTTTTT

v_call: TRBV29-1
cdr3_length: 14
clone_size: .
d_call: .
j_call: TRBJ1-5
cdr3_aa: CSVSTGTSNQPQHF
cdr3_nt: TGCAGCGTTTCTACAGGGACAAGCAATCAGCCCCAGCATTTT

v_call: TRBV28
cdr3_length: 15
clone_size: .
d_call: .
j_call: TRBJ1-4
cdr3_aa: CASSLGTPGREKLFF
cdr3_nt: TGTGCCAGCAGTTTAGGGACTCCAGGGCGGGAAAAACTGTTTTTT

v_call: TRBV29-1
cdr3_length: 12
clone_size: .
d_call: .
j_call: TRBJ2-3
cdr3_aa: CSVVLSADTQYF
cdr3_nt: TGCAGCGTTGTGCTTTCAGCAGATACGCAGTATTTT

v_call: TRBV18
cdr3_length: 14
clone_size: .
d_call: TRBD1
j_call: TRBJ1-1
cdr3_aa: CASSPAGGGTEAFF
cdr3_nt: TGTGCCAGCTCCCCCGCAGGGGGAGGCACTGAAGCTTTCTTT

v_call: TRBV5-8
cdr3_length: 15
clone_size: few
d_call: TRBD1
j_call: TRBJ1-5
cdr3_aa: CASSHGQGRNQPQHF
cdr3_nt: TGTGCCAGCAGCCATGGACAGGGAAGAAATCAGCCCCAGCATTTT

v_call: TRBV6-5
cdr3_length: 15
clone_size: once
d_call: TRBD1
j_call: TRBJ2-1
cdr3_aa: CASSYLRTGNNEQFF
cdr3_nt: TGTGCCAGCAGTTACCTCCGGACAGGGAACAATGAGCAGTTCTTC

v_call: TRBV6-5
cdr3_length: 13
clone_size: once
d_call: TRBD1
j_call: TRBJ2-7
cdr3_aa: CASSRDRGSTQYF
cdr3_nt: TGTGCCAGCAGTCGGGACAGGGGGTCGACGCAGTACTTC

v_call: TRBV27
cdr3_length: 12
clone_size: .
d_call: .
j_call: TRBJ1-6
cdr3_aa: CASSFSDSPLHF
cdr3_nt: TGTGCCAGCAGTTTCAGTGATTCACCCCTCCACTTT

v_call: TRBV13
cdr3_length: 16
clone_size: once
d_call: TRBD2
j_call: TRBJ2-2
cdr3_aa: CASSRLAGVSPGELFF
cdr3_nt: TGTGCCAGCAGCCGGCTAGCGGGAGTGAGTCCCGGGGAGCTGTTTTTT

v_call: TRBV14
cdr3_length: 17
clone_size: once
d_call: TRBD2
j_call: TRBJ2-1
cdr3_aa: CASSQDFLQRGQNEQFF
cdr3_nt: TGTGCCAGCAGCCAAGATTTCTTACAGCGGGGTCAGAATGAGCAGTTCTTC

v_call: TRBV9
cdr3_length: 14
clone_size: .
d_call: TRBD1
j_call: TRBJ2-7
cdr3_aa: CASSVGTGDYEQYF
cdr3_nt: TGTGCCAGCAGCGTCGGGACAGGGGATTACGAGCAGTACTTC

v_call: TRBV29-1
cdr3_length: 14
clone_size: .
d_call: TRBD1
j_call: TRBJ2-7
cdr3_aa: CSAARDRGVYEQYF
cdr3_nt: TGCAGCGCCGCCCGGGACAGGGGTGTCTACGAGCAGTACTTC

v_call: TRBV29-1
cdr3_length: 13
clone_size: .
d_call: TRBD1
j_call: TRBJ2-2
cdr3_aa: CSVEGTATGELFF
cdr3_nt: TGCAGCGTAGAGGGGACAGCCACCGGGGAGCTGTTTTTT

v_call: TRBV19
cdr3_length: 14
clone_size: few
d_call: .
j_call: TRBJ2-2
cdr3_aa: CASRGAANTGELFF
cdr3_nt: TGTGCCAGTAGAGGGGCCGCAAACACCGGGGAGCTGTTTTTT

v_call: TRBV5-1
cdr3_length: 14
clone_size: .
d_call: .
j_call: TRBJ1-1
cdr3_aa: CASSDQGWGTEAFF
cdr3_nt: TGCGCCAGCAGCGATCAGGGGTGGGGCACTGAAGCTTTCTTT

v_call: TRBV19
cdr3_length: 16
clone_size: .
d_call: TRBD1
j_call: TRBJ1-5
cdr3_aa: CASSIRGRGRSQPQHF
cdr3_nt: TGTGCCAGTAGTATTCGGGGCAGGGGGCGAAGTCAGCCCCAGCATTTT

v_call: TRBV6-6
cdr3_length: 16
clone_size: .
d_call: .
j_call: TRBJ1-1
cdr3_aa: CASSYSKPNLNTEAFF
cdr3_nt: TGTGCCAGCAGTTACTCCAAGCCAAACCTGAACACTGAAGCTTTCTTT

v_call: TRBV6-6
cdr3_length: 12
clone_size: .
d_call: .
j_call: TRBJ1-1
cdr3_aa: CASSYSSTEAFF
cdr3_nt: TGTGCCAGCAGTTACAGTAGCACTGAAGCTTTCTTT

v_call: TRBV5-4
cdr3_length: 14
clone_size: .
d_call: TRBD1
j_call: TRBJ1-2
cdr3_aa: CASSGQGGGYGYTF
cdr3_nt: TGTGCCAGCAGCGGACAGGGTGGGGGTTATGGCTACACCTTC

v_call: TRBV28
cdr3_length: 16
clone_size: .
d_call: TRBD1
j_call: TRBJ1-1
cdr3_aa: CASSTDRIVRNTEAFF
cdr3_nt: TGTGCCAGCAGTACGGACAGGATCGTTCGGAACACTGAAGCTTTCTTT

v_call: TRBV5-1
cdr3_length: 14
clone_size: .
d_call: TRBD1
j_call: TRBJ1-3
cdr3_aa: CASSQDRDGNTIYF
cdr3_nt: TGCGCCAGCAGCCAGGACAGGGATGGAAACACCATATATTTT

v_call: TRBV28
cdr3_length: 15
clone_size: once
d_call: .
j_call: TRBJ2-7
cdr3_aa: CASSHHRGAVREQYF
cdr3_nt: TGTGCCAGCAGTCATCACCGGGGAGCGGTCCGCGAGCAGTACTTC

v_call: TRBV10-2
cdr3_length: 13
clone_size: .
d_call: TRBD1
j_call: TRBJ1-1
cdr3_aa: CASSATGGTEAFF
cdr3_nt: TGCGCCAGCAGTGCTACAGGGGGCACTGAAGCTTTCTTT

v_call: TRBV28
cdr3_length: 14
clone_size: .
d_call: .
j_call: TRBJ1-2
cdr3_aa: CASSARSITGGYTF
cdr3_nt: TGTGCCAGCAGTGCCCGAAGCATAACTGGTGGCTACACCTTC

v_call: TRBV5-1
cdr3_length: 14
clone_size: many
d_call: .
j_call: TRBJ2-7
cdr3_aa: CASSLVPGVYEQYF
cdr3_nt: TGCGCCAGCAGCTTGGTCCCGGGGGTCTACGAGCAGTACTTC

v_call: TRBV27
cdr3_length: 14
clone_size: few
d_call: .
j_call: TRBJ1-1
cdr3_aa: CASNQQGVPTEAFF
cdr3_nt: TGTGCCAGCAACCAACAGGGAGTCCCCACTGAAGCTTTCTTT

v_call: TRBV5-1
cdr3_length: 16
clone_size: .
d_call: TRBD2
j_call: TRBJ2-3
cdr3_aa: CASSLGLAEYTDTQYF
cdr3_nt: TGCGCCAGCAGCTTGGGCCTAGCGGAGTACACAGATACGCAGTATTTT

v_call: TRBV5-8
cdr3_length: 19
clone_size: .
d_call: TRBD2
j_call: TRBJ2-1
cdr3_aa: CASRHTYPGLRISYNEQFF
cdr3_nt: TGTGCCAGCAGGCATACGTACCCGGGACTACGCATTTCATACAATGAGCAGTTCTTC

v_call: TRBV4-2
cdr3_length: 15
clone_size: few
d_call: TRBD1
j_call: TRBJ1-1
cdr3_aa: CASSLAGQAHTEAFF
cdr3_nt: TGTGCCAGCAGCCTCGCGGGACAGGCCCACACTGAAGCTTTCTTT

v_call: TRBV19
cdr3_length: 14
clone_size: .
d_call: TRBD1
j_call: TRBJ1-5
cdr3_aa: CAAQGGAGNQPQHF
cdr3_nt: TGTGCCGCCCAAGGGGGCGCCGGGAATCAGCCCCAGCATTTT

v_call: TRBV19
cdr3_length: 17
clone_size: .
d_call: TRBD1
j_call: TRBJ1-2
cdr3_aa: CASTIGGTGGNYYGYTF
cdr3_nt: TGTGCCAGTACCATAGGGGGGACAGGAGGAAACTACTATGGCTACACCTTC

v_call: TRBV5-6
cdr3_length: 16
clone_size: .
d_call: .
j_call: TRBJ2-3
cdr3_aa: CASSLGLSGSTDTQYF
cdr3_nt: TGTGCCAGCAGCTTGGGCCTTAGCGGTAGCACAGATACGCAGTATTTT

v_call: TRBV18
cdr3_length: 16
clone_size: .
d_call: .
j_call: TRBJ2-5
cdr3_aa: CASSPTLSTGAETQYF
cdr3_nt: TGTGCCAGCTCACCAACGCTTTCTACGGGAGCAGAGACCCAGTACTTC

v_call: TRBV18
cdr3_length: 16
clone_size: .
d_call: TRBD1
j_call: TRBJ1-5
cdr3_aa: CASSPPGTGGNQPQHF
cdr3_nt: TGTGCCAGCTCACCGCCTGGGACAGGGGGGAATCAGCCCCAGCATTTT

v_call: TRBV28
cdr3_length: 12
clone_size: few
d_call: .
j_call: TRBJ2-7
cdr3_aa: CASSSGASEQYF
cdr3_nt: TGTGCCAGCAGTTCAGGGGCATCGGAGCAGTACTTC

v_call: TRBV27
cdr3_length: 17
clone_size: .
d_call: TRBD2
j_call: TRBJ2-7
cdr3_aa: CASSLYGSSGKGYEQYF
cdr3_nt: TGTGCCAGCAGTTTATATGGGTCTAGCGGGAAAGGGTACGAGCAGTACTTC

v_call: TRBV5-6
cdr3_length: 13
clone_size: .
d_call: .
j_call: TRBJ1-2
cdr3_aa: CASSFVVGYGYTF
cdr3_nt: TGTGCCAGCAGCTTCGTCGTCGGCTATGGCTACACCTTC

v_call: TRBV5-3
cdr3_length: 11
clone_size: few
d_call: TRBD1
j_call: TRBJ2-4
cdr3_aa: CARSPGTGEYF
cdr3_nt: TGTGCCAGAAGCCCTGGGACAGGGGAGTACTTC

v_call: TRBV28
cdr3_length: 15
clone_size: once
d_call: TRBD2
j_call: TRBJ2-2
cdr3_aa: CASSSDGRHTGELFF
cdr3_nt: TGTGCCAGCAGTTCTGACGGGAGGCACACCGGGGAGCTGTTTTTT

v_call: TRBV4-2
cdr3_length: 15
clone_size: .
d_call: .
j_call: TRBJ2-3
cdr3_aa: CASSVSGGRADTQYF
cdr3_nt: TGTGCCAGCAGCGTCTCGGGGGGCCGCGCAGATACGCAGTATTTT

v_call: TRBV5-1
cdr3_length: 16
clone_size: .
d_call: .
j_call: TRBJ2-3
cdr3_aa: CASSLARDNFGNTQYF
cdr3_nt: TGCGCCAGCAGCTTGGCCCGGGACAACTTTGGAAATACGCAGTATTTT

v_call: TRBV6-1
cdr3_length: 15
clone_size: few
d_call: .
j_call: TRBJ1-5
cdr3_aa: CASRIRGISNQPQHF
cdr3_nt: TGTGCCAGCAGAATCAGAGGCATTAGCAATCAGCCCCAGCATTTT

v_call: TRBV2
cdr3_length: 14
clone_size: .
d_call: .
j_call: TRBJ1-3
cdr3_aa: CASSVGQRENTIYF
cdr3_nt: TGTGCCAGCAGCGTGGGTCAGCGGGAAAACACCATATATTTT